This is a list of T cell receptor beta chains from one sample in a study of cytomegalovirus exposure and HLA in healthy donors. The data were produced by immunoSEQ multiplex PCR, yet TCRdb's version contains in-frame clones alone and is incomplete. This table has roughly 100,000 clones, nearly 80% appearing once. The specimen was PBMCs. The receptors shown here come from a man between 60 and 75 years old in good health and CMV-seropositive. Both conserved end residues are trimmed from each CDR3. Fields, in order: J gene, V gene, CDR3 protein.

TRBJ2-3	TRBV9	ASTVTSADTQY
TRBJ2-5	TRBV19	ASSIARQARETQY
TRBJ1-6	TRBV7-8	ASSLPDRGLSPLH
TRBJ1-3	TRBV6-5	ASRARQGNTIY
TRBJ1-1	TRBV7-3	ASSLRGQGGGEAF
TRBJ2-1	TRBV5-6	ASAGVAGYNEQF
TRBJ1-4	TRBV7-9	ASSLGVVGTGGEKLF
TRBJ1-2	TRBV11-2	ASSLGGHYGYT
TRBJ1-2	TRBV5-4	ASSLSGDITYGYT
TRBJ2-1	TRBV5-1	ASSSGTSGGASEQF
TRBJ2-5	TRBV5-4	ASKSSGGTQETQY
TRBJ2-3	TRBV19	ASSKQGPDTQY
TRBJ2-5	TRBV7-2	ASSFNREETQY
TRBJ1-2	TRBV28	ASSRQGSSNYGYT
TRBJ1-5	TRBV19	ASSPMSTGTRH
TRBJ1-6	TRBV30	AWRGTVRSPLH
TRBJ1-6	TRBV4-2	ASSQGTEIYSPLH
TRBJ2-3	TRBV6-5	ASSPRGPKDTQY
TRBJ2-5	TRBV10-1	ASSDSGQETQY
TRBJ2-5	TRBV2	ASSAYVGGAETQY
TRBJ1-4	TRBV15	ATSRVGNSDTEKLF
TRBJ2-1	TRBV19	ASSITGISYNEQF
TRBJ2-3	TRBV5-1	ASSSRLAGGTDTQY
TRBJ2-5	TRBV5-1	ASWRTGAGETQY
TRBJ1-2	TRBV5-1	ASSLGTGGGYT
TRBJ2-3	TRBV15	ATSRGQGRSTDTQY
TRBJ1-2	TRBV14	ASSQAGDRGGYT
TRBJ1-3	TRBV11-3	ASSSGQGVSGNTIY
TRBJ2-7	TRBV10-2	ASRFGQTYEQY
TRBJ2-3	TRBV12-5	ASGFQIILAGVPVDTQY
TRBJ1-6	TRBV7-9	SSSSPTRQGSSYNSPLH
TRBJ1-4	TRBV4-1	ASSQGGQGANEKLF
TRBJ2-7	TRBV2	ASSGGYEQY
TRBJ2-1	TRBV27	ASSPTPWGQTYNEQF
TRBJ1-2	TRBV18	ASSPGQGNNYGYT
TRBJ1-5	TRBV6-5	ATSGTGIYQPQH
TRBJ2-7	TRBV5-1	ASSFGTGLYEQY
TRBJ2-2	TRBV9	ASSVDPVSGTGELF
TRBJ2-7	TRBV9	ASSLGTGREQY
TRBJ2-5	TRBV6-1	ASERSGGGQETQY
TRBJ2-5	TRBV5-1	ASSLVPSQETQY
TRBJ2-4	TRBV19	ASSIRGETKNIQY
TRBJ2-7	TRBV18	ASSLGQGGSYEQY
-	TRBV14	ASSQPPRSYEQY
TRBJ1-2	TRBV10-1	ASSEEPGILPYPNYGYT
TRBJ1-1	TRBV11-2	ASSLSSGQGAIEAF
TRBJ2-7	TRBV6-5	ASSRTVSSYEQY
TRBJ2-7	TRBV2	ASSDRGYEQY
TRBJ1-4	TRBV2	ASSEEIPTTNEKLF
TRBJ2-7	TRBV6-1	ASSRDHSTYEQY
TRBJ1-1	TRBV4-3	ASSQEINRGRAF
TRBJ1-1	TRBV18	ASSSNSGTANTEAF
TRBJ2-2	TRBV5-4	ASSPMGRGGTGELF
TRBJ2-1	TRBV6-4	ASSVLPYNEQF
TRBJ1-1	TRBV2	ASRPGTGGRGTEAF